A single sample is the source of the 5 T cell receptor beta chains below, sequenced in a study of glioma-infiltrating T cells after dendritic cell vaccination. Sequencing was performed with immunoSEQ multiplex PCR; in TCRdb, only in-frame clones are kept and a portion is missing. The repertoire has about 95,000 clones, roughly 84% of them found once; the top ten carry over 2.5%. Sequenced material: blood, taken before dendritic cell vaccination. The receptors originated from a human donor with glioblastoma.

The chain carries TRBV7-2 and TRBJ2-7; D remains unclear. This CDR3 contains 11 residues. V lost 5 bases and J lost 4, with 6 bases in between. Germline-derived CDR1 and CDR2 are SGHTA and FQGNSA. The CDR3 protein is CASSLQYEQYF. Here the CDR3 DNA reads TGTGCCAGCAGCCTCCAGTACGAGCAGTACTTC.

The CDR3 nucleotides are TGTGCCAGCAGCTTGGTTGTAATCAATGAGCAGTTCTTC. This gives the protein CASSLVVINEQFF. This sequence joins TRBV5-5 and TRBJ2-1; D is unclear. V was pared by 0 bases and J by 6 bases, with 7 bases between. In germline, CDR1 is SGHKS, CDR2 YYEKEE (reference sequence). This CDR3 is 13 amino acids long.

The chain links TRBV29-1 to TRBJ2-3; D gene unclear. This CDR3 contains 15 residues. The germline V gene has CDR1 SQVTM and CDR2 ANQGSEA. Trimming pared 8 bases from V and 6 bases from J, leaving 24 bases between. The CDR3 DNA is TGCAGCTCCTCGGGTGCCTCGGTGCGACCCGATACGCAGTATTTT. This translates into CSSSGASVRPDTQYF.

The chain has TRBV2 and TRBJ2-2; perhaps TRBD2 as D (5 bases). The V end lost 5 bases, the J end lost 5 bases, and 30 bases lay between the germline ends. The CDR3 is 20 amino acids. In germline, CDR1 is SNHLY, CDR2 FYNNEI. CDR3 loop: CASSINEASPGLVITGELFF. CDR3 coding DNA: TGTGCCAGCAGTATTAATGAGGCGTCCCCCGGACTCGTAATAACCGGGGAGCTGTTTTTT.

This clone has just one count. This rearrangement joins TRBV6-1 to TRBJ2-7; 7 bases map to TRBD1. The CDR3 runs 15 residues. The junction had 10 bases not matched to a gene; V was cut back by 5 bases and J by 3 bases. The germline CDR1 and CDR2 sequences are MNHNS and SASEGT. The CDR3 DNA follows: TGTGCCAGCAGTCCCCCGGGACAGAGGGTCTACGAGCAGTACTTC. It is translated as CASSPPGQRVYEQYF.